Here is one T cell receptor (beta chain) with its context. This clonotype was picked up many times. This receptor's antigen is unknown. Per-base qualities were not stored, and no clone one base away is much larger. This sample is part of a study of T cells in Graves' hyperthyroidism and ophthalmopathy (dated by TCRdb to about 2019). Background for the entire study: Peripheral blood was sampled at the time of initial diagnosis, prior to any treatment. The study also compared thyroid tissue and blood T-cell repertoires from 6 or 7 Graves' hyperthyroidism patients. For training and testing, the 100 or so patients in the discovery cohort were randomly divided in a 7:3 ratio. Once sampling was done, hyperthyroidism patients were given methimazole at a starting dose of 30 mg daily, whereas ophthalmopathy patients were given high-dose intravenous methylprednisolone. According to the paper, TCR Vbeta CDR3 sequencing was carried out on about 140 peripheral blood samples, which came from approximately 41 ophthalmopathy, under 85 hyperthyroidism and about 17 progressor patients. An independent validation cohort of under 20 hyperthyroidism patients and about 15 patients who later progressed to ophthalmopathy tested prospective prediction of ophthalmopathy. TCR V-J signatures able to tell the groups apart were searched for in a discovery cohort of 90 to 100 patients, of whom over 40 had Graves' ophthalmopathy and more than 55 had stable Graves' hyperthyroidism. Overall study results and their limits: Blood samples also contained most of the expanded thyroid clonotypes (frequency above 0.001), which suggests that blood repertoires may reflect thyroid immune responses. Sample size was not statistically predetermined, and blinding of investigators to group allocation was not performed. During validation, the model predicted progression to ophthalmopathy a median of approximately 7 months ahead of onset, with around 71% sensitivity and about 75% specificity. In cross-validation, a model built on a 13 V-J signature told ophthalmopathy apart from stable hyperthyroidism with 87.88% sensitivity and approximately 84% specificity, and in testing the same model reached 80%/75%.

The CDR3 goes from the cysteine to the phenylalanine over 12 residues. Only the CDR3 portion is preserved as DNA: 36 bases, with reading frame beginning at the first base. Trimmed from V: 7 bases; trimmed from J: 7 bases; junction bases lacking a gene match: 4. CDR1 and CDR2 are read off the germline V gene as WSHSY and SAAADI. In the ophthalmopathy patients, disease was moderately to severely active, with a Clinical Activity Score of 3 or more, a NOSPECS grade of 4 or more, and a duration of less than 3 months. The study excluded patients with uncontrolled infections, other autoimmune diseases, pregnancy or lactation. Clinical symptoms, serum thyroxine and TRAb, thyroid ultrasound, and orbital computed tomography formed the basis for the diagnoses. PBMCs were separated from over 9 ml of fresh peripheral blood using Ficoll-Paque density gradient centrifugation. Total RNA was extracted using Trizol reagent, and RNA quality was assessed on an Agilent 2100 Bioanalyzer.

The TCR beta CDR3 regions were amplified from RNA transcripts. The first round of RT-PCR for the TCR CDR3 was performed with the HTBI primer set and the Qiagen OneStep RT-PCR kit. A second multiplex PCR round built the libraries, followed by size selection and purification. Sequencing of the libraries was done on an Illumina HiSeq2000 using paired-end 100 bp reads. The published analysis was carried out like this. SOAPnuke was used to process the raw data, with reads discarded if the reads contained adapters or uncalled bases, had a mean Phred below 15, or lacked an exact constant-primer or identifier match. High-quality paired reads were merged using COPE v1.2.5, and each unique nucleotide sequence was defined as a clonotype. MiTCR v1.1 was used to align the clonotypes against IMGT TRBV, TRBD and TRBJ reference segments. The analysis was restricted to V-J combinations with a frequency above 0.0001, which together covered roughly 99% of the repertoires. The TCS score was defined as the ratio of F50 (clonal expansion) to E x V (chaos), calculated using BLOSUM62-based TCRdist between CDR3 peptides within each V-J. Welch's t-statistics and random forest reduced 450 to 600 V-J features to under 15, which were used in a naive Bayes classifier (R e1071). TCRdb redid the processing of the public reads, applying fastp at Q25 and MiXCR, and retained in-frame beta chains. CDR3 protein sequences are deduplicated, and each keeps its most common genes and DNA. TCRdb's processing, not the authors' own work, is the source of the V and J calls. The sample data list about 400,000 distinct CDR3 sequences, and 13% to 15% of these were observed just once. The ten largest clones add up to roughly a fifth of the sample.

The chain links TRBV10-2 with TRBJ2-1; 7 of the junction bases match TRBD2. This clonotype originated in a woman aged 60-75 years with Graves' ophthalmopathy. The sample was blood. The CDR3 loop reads CASKHGGNEQFF. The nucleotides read TGCGCCAGCAAGCACGGGGGGAATGAGCAGTTCTTC.